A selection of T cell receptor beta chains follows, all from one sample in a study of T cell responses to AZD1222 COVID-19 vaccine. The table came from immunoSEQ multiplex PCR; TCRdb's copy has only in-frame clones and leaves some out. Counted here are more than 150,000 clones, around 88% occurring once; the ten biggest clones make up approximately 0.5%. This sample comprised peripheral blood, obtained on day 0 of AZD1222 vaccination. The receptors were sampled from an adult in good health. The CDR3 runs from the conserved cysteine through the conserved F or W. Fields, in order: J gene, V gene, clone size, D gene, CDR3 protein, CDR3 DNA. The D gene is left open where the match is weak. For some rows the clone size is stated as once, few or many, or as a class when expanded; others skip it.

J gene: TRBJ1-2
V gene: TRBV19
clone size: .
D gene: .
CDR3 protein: CASSISQVGYTF
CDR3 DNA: TGTGCCAGTAGTATCTCACAGGTTGGCTACACCTTC

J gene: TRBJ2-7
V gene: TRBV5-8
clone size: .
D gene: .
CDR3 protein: CASSLAGAGAYEQYF
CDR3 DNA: TGTGCCAGCAGCTTAGCGGGTGCAGGGGCCTACGAGCAGTACTTC

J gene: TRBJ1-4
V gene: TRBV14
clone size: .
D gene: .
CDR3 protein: CASSQIQGINEKLFF
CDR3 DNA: TGTGCCAGCAGCCAAATACAGGGTATTAATGAAAAACTGTTTTTT

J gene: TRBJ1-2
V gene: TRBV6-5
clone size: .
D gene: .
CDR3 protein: CASSWGVNYGYTF
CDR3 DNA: TGTGCCAGCAGTTGGGGGGTCAACTATGGCTACACCTTC

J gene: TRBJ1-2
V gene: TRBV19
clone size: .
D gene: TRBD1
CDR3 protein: CASSKGQGASYGYTF
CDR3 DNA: TGTGCCAGTAGTAAGGGACAGGGGGCTTCCTATGGCTACACCTTC

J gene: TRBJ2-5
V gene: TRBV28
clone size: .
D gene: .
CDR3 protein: CASRGLDQETQYF
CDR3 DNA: TGTGCCAGCCGGGGCCTGGACCAAGAGACCCAGTACTTC

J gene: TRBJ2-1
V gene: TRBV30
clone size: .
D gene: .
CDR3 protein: CAWSWDAGYNEQFF
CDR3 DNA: TGTGCCTGGAGTTGGGACGCCGGCTACAATGAGCAGTTCTTC

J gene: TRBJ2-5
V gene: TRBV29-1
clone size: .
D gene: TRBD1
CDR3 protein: CSFSVGTGRQETQYF
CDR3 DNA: TGCAGCTTCTCTGTCGGGACAGGGCGGCAAGAGACCCAGTACTTC

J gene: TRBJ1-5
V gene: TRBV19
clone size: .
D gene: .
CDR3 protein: CASSIRGSGNQPQHF
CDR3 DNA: TGTGCCAGTAGTATTCGGGGGTCGGGCAATCAGCCCCAGCATTTT

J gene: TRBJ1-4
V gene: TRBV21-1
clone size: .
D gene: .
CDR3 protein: CASRTGGIEKLFF
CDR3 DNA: TGTGCCAGTCGGACAGGGGGAATCGAAAAACTGTTTTTT

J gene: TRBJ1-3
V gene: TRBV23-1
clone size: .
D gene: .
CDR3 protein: CASSQKEAGNTIYF
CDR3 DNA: TGCGCCAGCAGTCAGAAGGAGGCTGGAAACACCATATATTTT

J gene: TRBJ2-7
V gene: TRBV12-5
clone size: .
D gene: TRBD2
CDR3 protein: CASGLGSGGTYEQYF
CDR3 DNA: TGTGCTAGTGGTTTGGGTAGCGGGGGGACCTACGAGCAGTACTTC

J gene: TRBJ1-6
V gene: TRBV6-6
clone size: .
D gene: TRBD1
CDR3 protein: CASSRDRNSPLHF
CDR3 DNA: TGTGCCAGCAGTCGGGACAGGAATTCACCCCTCCACTTT

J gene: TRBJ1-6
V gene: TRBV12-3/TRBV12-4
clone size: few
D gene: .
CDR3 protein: CASSHRVSPLHF
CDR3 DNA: TGTGCCAGCAGCCACAGGGTTTCACCCCTCCACTTT

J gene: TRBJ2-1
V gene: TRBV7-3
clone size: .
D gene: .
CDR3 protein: CASSLGPTSSYNEQFF
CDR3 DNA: TGTGCCAGCAGCTTAGGTCCCACTAGCTCCTACAATGAGCAGTTCTTC

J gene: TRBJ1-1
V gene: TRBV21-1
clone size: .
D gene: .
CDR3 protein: CASSPDRGATEAFF
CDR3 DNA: TGTGCCAGCAGTCCGGACAGGGGAGCGACTGAAGCTTTCTTT

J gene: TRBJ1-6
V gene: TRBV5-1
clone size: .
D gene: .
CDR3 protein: CASSPTGPSPLHF
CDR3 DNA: TGCGCCAGCAGCCCGACGGGCCCTTCACCCCTCCACTTT

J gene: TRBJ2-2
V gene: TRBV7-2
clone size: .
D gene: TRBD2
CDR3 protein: CASRFKAGDTGELFF
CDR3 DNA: TGTGCCAGCAGGTTCAAAGCGGGAGACACCGGGGAGCTGTTTTTT

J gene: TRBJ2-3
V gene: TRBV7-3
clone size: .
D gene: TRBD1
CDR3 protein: CASSRQGTGDTQYF
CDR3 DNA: TGTGCCAGCAGCCGACAGGGGACCGGAGATACGCAGTATTTT

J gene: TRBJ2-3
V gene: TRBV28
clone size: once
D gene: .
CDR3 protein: CASSLRQGTMNTQYF
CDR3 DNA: TGTGCCAGCAGTTTACGCCAGGGTACGATGAATACGCAGTATTTT

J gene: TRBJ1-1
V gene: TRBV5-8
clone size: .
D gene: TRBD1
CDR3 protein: CASSLGQGVVAFF
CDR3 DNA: TGTGCCAGCAGCTTAGGACAGGGAGTGGTAGCTTTCTTT

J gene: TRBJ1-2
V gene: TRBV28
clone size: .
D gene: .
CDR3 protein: CASSFSGSLGYTF
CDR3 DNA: TGTGCCAGCAGTTTCTCAGGGTCGTTGGGCTACACCTTC

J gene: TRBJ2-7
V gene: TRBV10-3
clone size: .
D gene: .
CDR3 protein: CAISDRAAFSYEQYF
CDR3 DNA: TGTGCCATCAGTGACAGGGCGGCCTTTTCCTACGAGCAGTACTTC

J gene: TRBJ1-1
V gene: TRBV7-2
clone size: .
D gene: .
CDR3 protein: CASSLLNGEAFF
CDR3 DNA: TGTGCCAGCAGCTTACTGAACGGGGAAGCTTTCTTT

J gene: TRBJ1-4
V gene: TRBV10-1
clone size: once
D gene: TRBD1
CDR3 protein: CASSAGTENEKLFF
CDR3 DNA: TGCGCCAGCAGTGCCGGGACAGAAAATGAAAAACTGTTTTTT

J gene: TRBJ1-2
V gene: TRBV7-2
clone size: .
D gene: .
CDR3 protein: CASSLRTFGGYTF
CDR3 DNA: TGTGCCAGCAGCTTACGAACTTTCGGCGGCTACACCTTC

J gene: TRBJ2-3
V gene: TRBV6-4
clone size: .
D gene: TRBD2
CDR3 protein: CASSALAGGLDTQYF
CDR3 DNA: TGTGCCAGCAGTGCCTTAGCGGGAGGGCTAGATACGCAGTATTTT

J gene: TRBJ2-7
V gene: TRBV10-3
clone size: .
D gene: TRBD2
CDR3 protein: CAISTSGGAYEQYF
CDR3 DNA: TGTGCCATCAGTACTAGCGGGGGGGCTTACGAGCAGTACTTC

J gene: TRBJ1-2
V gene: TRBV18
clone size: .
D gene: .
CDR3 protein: CASSVQVREGYTF
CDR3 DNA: TGTGCCAGCTCAGTACAGGTCCGGGAGGGCTACACCTTC

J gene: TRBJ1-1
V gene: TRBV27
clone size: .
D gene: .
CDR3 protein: CASSPNLNTEAFF
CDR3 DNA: TGTGCCAGCAGTCCAAACCTGAACACTGAAGCTTTCTTT

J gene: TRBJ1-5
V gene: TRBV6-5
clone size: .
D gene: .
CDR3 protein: CASQFNLNQPQHF
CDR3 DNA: TGTGCCAGCCAGTTCAATCTCAATCAGCCCCAGCATTTT

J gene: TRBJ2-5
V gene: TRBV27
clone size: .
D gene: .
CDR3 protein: CASSSPAAGAETQYF
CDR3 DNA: TGTGCCAGCAGTTCCCCGGCTGCAGGTGCAGAGACCCAGTACTTC

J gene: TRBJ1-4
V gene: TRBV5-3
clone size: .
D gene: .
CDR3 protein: CARSPDSLGTSTNEKLFF
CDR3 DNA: TGTGCCAGAAGCCCCGATTCGCTCGGGACTTCAACTAATGAAAAACTGTTTTTT

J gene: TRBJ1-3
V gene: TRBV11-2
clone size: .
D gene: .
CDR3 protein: CASSLRRGNTIYF
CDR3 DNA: TGTGCCAGCAGCTTAAGGCGGGGAAACACCATATATTTT

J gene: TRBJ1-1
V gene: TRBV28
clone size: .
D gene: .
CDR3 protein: CASSLAGATEAFF
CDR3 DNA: TGTGCCAGCAGTTTAGCCGGAGCCACTGAAGCTTTCTTT

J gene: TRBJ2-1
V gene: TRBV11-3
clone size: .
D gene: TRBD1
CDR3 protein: CASSRPGQGNNEQFF
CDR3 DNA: TGTGCCAGCAGCCGCCCGGGACAGGGTAACAATGAGCAGTTCTTC

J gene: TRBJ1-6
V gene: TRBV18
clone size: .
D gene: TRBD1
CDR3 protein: CASSPAAGGSSPLHF
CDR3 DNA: TGTGCCAGCTCACCCGCGGCAGGGGGCAGTTCACCCCTCCACTTT

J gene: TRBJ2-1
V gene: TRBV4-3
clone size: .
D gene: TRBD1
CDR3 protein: CASSPWDRAYNEQFF
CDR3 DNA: TGCGCCAGCAGCCCGTGGGACAGGGCGTACAATGAGCAGTTCTTC

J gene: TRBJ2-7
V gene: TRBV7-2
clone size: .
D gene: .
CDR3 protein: CASSTRGGSSYEQYF
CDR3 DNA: TGTGCCAGCAGCACCAGGGGTGGGAGCTCCTACGAGCAGTACTTC

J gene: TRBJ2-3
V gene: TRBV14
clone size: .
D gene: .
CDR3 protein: CASSLTTTGTDTQYF
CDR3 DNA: TGTGCCAGCAGCTTAACCACTACGGGTACAGATACGCAGTATTTT

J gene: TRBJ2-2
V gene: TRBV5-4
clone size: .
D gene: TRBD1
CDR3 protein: CASSLGGVGTGELFF
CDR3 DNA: TGTGCCAGCAGCTTAGGGGGCGTTGGTACCGGGGAGCTGTTTTTT

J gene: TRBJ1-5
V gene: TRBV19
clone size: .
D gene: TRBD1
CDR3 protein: CASSVGQGLQPQHF
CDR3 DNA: TGTGCCAGTAGTGTGGGACAGGGTTTACAGCCCCAGCATTTT

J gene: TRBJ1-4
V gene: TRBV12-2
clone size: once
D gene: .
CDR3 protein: CASRWTGTNEKLFF
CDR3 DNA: TGTGCAAGTCGCTGGACAGGGACTAATGAAAAACTGTTTTTT

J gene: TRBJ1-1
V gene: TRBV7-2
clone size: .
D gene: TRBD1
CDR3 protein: CASSLRGQNMNTEAFF
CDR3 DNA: TGTGCCAGCAGCTTAAGGGGACAGAATATGAACACTGAAGCTTTCTTT

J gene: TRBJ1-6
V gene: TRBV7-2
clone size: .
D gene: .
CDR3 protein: CASSLSGLSSYNSPLHF
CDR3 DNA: TGTGCCAGCAGCTTATCCGGCCTGAGCTCCTATAATTCACCCCTCCACTTT